This T cell receptor beta chain was documented in a study of blood T cell repertoires in COVID-19. Study summary: From the United States, Italy and Spain came samples of acute and convalescent COVID-19. Sources were T cells, B-cell-depleted T cells, or PBMCs; the material itself was cDNA or gDNA.

In the source study's methods: It was from reference gene primer amplification that nucleated cell counts were estimated. Using immunoSEQ multiplex PCR, the repertoire was profiled, and TCRdb retains in-frame clones only, with some absent. From that table come the V and J calls and clone size; the DNA was used to work out D and trimming. This sample yields about 58,000 clones, of which roughly 86% are seen a single time; about a fifth belongs to the top ten. The CDR3 length is 14 residues. V was shortened by 0 bases and J by 3 bases, with 9 bases between the two germline ends. Looked up from germline, CDR1 is SGHRS and CDR2 is YFSETQ.

This chain joins TRBV5-1 and TRBJ2-5, with D possibly matching TRBD1 (6 bases). The TCR originated in a woman in her 50s with active or convalescent COVID-19. The sequenced sample was peripheral blood. The CDR3 DNA sequence: TGCGCCAGCAGCTTGGACAGGGTGGAAGAGACCCAGTACTTC. This sequence encodes CASSLDRVEETQYF.